This TCR beta chain is from a study of response to subunit inactivated influenza vaccine. The study, taken as a whole, reports: Each seasonal influenza vaccination recruits few new T cells, the authors suggested.

With 5 bases removed from V and 3 bases from J, the gap between germline ends came to 14 bases. Germline CDR1 reads SGHVS; CDR2 reads FQNEAQ. The CDR3 is 15 amino acids. Each CDR3 protein gets one entry after TCRdb re-called the RT-PCR reads with MiXCR. The sample has about 310,000 distinct CDR3 sequences, about 20% seen once. About this clonotype itself: Antigen specificity is unknown.

Sequenced material: PBMCs from blood, taken about 19 months after vaccination. This chain connects TRBV7-8 to TRBJ1-5; D is perhaps TRBD1 (5 bases). This clonotype was sampled from a man between 50 and 69 years old who received an inactivated influenza vaccine. The CDR3 nucleotides read TGTGCCAGCAGCCCTTTCCGGGGCATCAATCAGCCCCAGCATTTT. It encodes CASSPFRGINQPQHF.